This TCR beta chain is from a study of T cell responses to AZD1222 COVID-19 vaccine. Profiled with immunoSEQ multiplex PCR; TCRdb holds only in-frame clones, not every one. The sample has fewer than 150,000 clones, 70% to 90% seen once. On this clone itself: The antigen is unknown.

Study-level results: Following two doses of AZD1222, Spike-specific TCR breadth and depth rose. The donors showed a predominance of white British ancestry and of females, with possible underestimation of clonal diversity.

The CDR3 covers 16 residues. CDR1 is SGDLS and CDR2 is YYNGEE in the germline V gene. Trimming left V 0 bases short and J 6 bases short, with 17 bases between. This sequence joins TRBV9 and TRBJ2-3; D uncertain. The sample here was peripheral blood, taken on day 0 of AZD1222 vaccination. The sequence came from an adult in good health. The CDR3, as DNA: TGTGCCAGCAGCGTAGGCATCGGCCCCTCTATCGATACGCAGTATTTT. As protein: CASSVGIGPSIDTQYF.